This TCR beta chain originates from a study of shared clonotypes between healthy human individuals. Germline CDR1 and CDR2: MGHDK and SYGVNS. The CDR3 consists of 16 residues. After removal of 5 bases from V and 4 bases from J, the junction contained 10 bases not matched to a gene. Some clones are missing from TCRdb's copy, which holds only in-frame ones; the method was immunoSEQ multiplex PCR. Here the sample spans roughly 2.6 million clones, 90% to 95% being singletons. Partitioning of CD4+ cells yielded a CD45RA+ naive subset and a CD45RA-negative memory subset. This TCR derives from a man aged 18-30 years in good health. The V gene is TRBV25-1, the J gene TRBJ2-7; the match to TRBD1 covers 11 bases. The specimen sequenced was naive CD4+ T cells sorted from blood. Stated subset: CD45RA+ positively selected. The CDR3 DNA is TGTGCCAGCAGTCCTCCACCGGGACAGGGGGGATACGAGCAGTACTTC. Translation: CASSPPPGQGGYEQYF.